The 27 T cell receptor beta chains presented below share a single source sample, sequenced in a study of control samples from healthy donors and cancer patients. Data came from immunoSEQ multiplex PCR; TCRdb stores just in-frame clones and leaves some out. The top ten clones hold around 12% of a sample with just over 150,000 clones, about 87% of them seen once. The specimen was blood. The receptors stem from a man younger than 40 in good health.

This chain joins TRBV11-2 and TRBJ2-1; 10 bases match TRBD2. Germline loops: CDR1 SGHAT, CDR2 FQNNGV. The CDR3 sequence is 16 residues long. J lost 8 bases, V lost 2 bases, and 9 bases had no gene match. The DNA for the CDR3 is TGTGCCAGCAGCTTAAGAAGCGGGGGGGCCGCGGATGAGCAGTTCTTC. Translating gives CASSLRSGGAADEQFF.

The chain links TRBV19 to TRBJ2-2; D may be TRBD2 (6 bases). Per germline, CDR1 LNHDA and CDR2 SQIVND (reference sequence). V was shortened by 6 bases and J by 5 bases, with 28 bases between the two germline ends. The CDR3 is made up of 19 amino acids. The CDR3 here is CASRMWRGSLLDGTGELFF. The DNA for the CDR3 is TGTGCCAGTAGGATGTGGAGGGGCAGTCTCCTCGATGGGACCGGGGAGCTGTTTTTT.

There are a few counts of this clone. The CDR3 sequence: CASRYGREKLFF. The CDR3 nucleotides are TGTGCCAGCAGGTACGGCCGGGAAAAACTGTTTTTT. The chain links TRBV7-9 to TRBJ1-4; the D is unclear. The CDR3 sequence is 12 residues long. V was shortened by 6 bases and J by 8 bases, with 10 bases between the two germline ends. Germline CDR1 is SEHNR and CDR2 is FQNEAQ (reference sequence).

The gene calls are TRBV6-1 and TRBJ2-1, with 9 bases aligning to TRBD1. The length of the CDR3 is 15 residues. J gave up 6 bases and V 3 bases, and 6 bases lay outside the gene matches. Germline V gene data show CDR1 as MNHNS and CDR2 as SASEGT. DNA of the CDR3: TGTGCCAGCAGTGACCCTTTGACAGGGGGCAATGAGCAGTTCTTC. Residues: CASSDPLTGGNEQFF.

The chain has TRBV9 and TRBJ2-5; the D is unclear. V lost 0 bases and J 2 bases, leaving 14 bases between the germline ends. The CDR3 runs to 16 residues. From germline, CDR1 is SGDLS and CDR2 YYNGEE. The DNA of the CDR3 is TGTGCCAGCAGCGTAGCTCTGGGGATTGGACAAGAGACCCAGTACTTC. Translating gives CASSVALGIGQETQYF.

The rearrangement links TRBV7-3 to TRBJ2-7; TRBD2 aligns across 8 bases. The CDR3 is 16 residues long. Germline values: CDR1 SGHTA, CDR2 FQGTGA. J lost 4 bases, V lost 7 bases, and 15 bases had no gene match. The CDR3 sequence: CASIPGPVAGTYEQYF. CDR3 nucleotides: TGTGCCAGCATCCCCGGTCCCGTAGCGGGAACTTACGAGCAGTACTTC.

V usage is TRBV11-2 and J usage is TRBJ2-5, with 11 bases lining up with TRBD2. CDR1 and CDR2 from the germline V gene are SGHAT and FQNNGV. The CDR3 totals 15 residues. V lost 4 bases and J lost 4; bases outside the gene matches: 5. CDR3 residues: CASSSGLAAPETQYF. The CDR3 DNA reads TGTGCCAGCAGCTCGGGACTAGCGGCCCCAGAGACCCAGTACTTC.

The V and J genes are TRBV9 and TRBJ1-2, with 8 bases aligning to TRBD1. The CDR3 totals 14 residues. V lost 3 bases and J lost 7; bases outside the gene matches: 8. The germline gives CDR1 SGDLS, CDR2 YYNGEE. The CDR3 region has the DNA TGTGCCAGCAGCGCATCCCAGGGGGCTGGTGGCTACACCTTC. Its translation: CASSASQGAGGYTF.

J is TRBJ2-4 and V is TRBV28; 11 nucleotides line up with TRBD2. V was pared by 5 bases and J by 3 bases, with 6 bases of the junction left unmatched. Looked up from germline, CDR1 is MDHEN and CDR2 is SYDVKM. The CDR3 extends over 16 amino acids. CDR3 DNA: TGTGCCAGCAGTGCCCCGACTAGCGGGAACAAAAACATTCAGTACTTC. It encodes CASSAPTSGNKNIQYF.

V and J are TRBV7-6 and TRBJ2-2, with D possibly called TRBD1 or TRBD2 (5 bases each). Germline V CDR1 and CDR2: SGHVS, FNYEAQ. The CDR3 consists of 15 residues. The germline V and J ends were trimmed by 1 base and 4 bases, with 10 bases remaining between them. The DNA for the CDR3 is TGTGCCAGCAGCTTAGAGGGGACCACCACCGGGGAGCTGTTTTTT. Residues: CASSLEGTTTGELFF.

V is TRBV7-8 and J is TRBJ1-4; perhaps TRBD1 as D (5 bases). Trimming shortened V by 6 bases and J by 2 bases, and 10 bases separated the two germline ends. The CDR3 length is 14 residues. Germline values: CDR1 SGHVS, CDR2 FQNEAQ. CDR3 sequence: CASRTEGTNEKLFF. The CDR3 nucleotides read TGTGCCAGCAGGACCGAGGGGACTAATGAAAAACTGTTTTTT.

As DNA, the CDR3 is TGTGCCAGCAGCTTACCCCGGGGGGGCAGTTCAGAGGCTGAAGCTTTCTTT. Protein product: CASSLPRGGSSEAEAFF. J is TRBJ1-1 and V is TRBV7-9, with D maybe TRBD1 (6 bases). Looked up from germline, CDR1 is SEHNR and CDR2 is FQNEAQ (reference sequence). There are 17 residues in the CDR3. Trimming stripped 2 bases from V and 6 bases from J, with 22 bases between.

The rearrangement links TRBV5-5 to TRBJ2-3; no firm D call. V dropped 2 bases and J dropped 0 bases, with 10 bases sitting between them. The CDR3 consists of 15 residues. CDR1 and CDR2 from the germline V gene are SGHKS and YYEKEE (reference sequence). The CDR3 loop is CASSLPAASTDTQYF. CDR3 in DNA: TGTGCCAGCAGCTTACCGGCGGCAAGCACAGATACGCAGTATTTT.

This chain joins TRBV5-1 and TRBJ1-6; a possible D gene is TRBD1 (6 bases). CDR3 size: 15 residues. The V gene lost 0 bases and the J gene lost 9 bases, with 13 bases spanning the gap. Germline V lookup: CDR1 SGHRS, CDR2 YFSETQ. CDR3 in amino acids: CASSLGTGQASPLHF. CDR3 sequence (DNA): TGCGCCAGCAGCTTGGGTACAGGGCAAGCTTCACCCCTCCACTTT.

This clone was seen a few times. This chain connects TRBV29-1 to TRBJ2-7; 7 bases fit TRBD2. This CDR3 is built from 18 residues. Germline V gives CDR1 SQVTM, CDR2 ANQGSEA. Trimming removed 1 base from V and 7 bases from J; junction bases left unmatched: 22. The CDR3 loop is CSVEVRTKGGRNVGEQYF. The CDR3 coding sequence is TGCAGCGTTGAAGTTCGGACTAAGGGCGGGAGAAACGTGGGGGAGCAGTACTTC.

The DNA for the CDR3 is TGTGCCAGCTCAAACCGAGGACAGGGGGTTCTGAGCTCCTACAATGAGCAGTTCTTC. Protein: CASSNRGQGVLSSYNEQFF. The rearrangement uses TRBV18 and TRBJ2-1; 10 nucleotides match TRBD1. Trimming removed 5 bases from V and 0 bases from J; junction bases left unmatched: 13. The germline V gene encodes CDR1 KGHSH and CDR2 LQKENI. This CDR3 comprises 19 residues.

The chain joins TRBV3-1 (or the pseudogene TRBV3-2) to TRBJ1-2; D unclear. V lost 1 base and J lost 4, with 4 bases in between. CDR1 and CDR2 (germline): LGHDT, YNNKEL (reference sequence). The CDR3 is made up of 12 amino acids. As DNA, the CDR3 is TGTGCCAGCAGCCAAGGGCCCTATGGCTACACCTTC. Amino acid sequence: CASSQGPYGYTF.

J is TRBJ1-1 and V is TRBV2; possibly TRBD1 for D (5 bases). This CDR3 has 13 amino acids. From germline, CDR1 is SNHLY and CDR2 FYNNEI. V shed 8 bases and J shed 0 bases, with 10 bases lying between them. CDR3 residues: CASGDRMNTEAFF. DNA of the CDR3: TGTGCCAGCGGCGACAGAATGAACACTGAAGCTTTCTTT.

The genes are TRBV18 and TRBJ2-1, with D possibly TRBD1 on 6 matching bases. Deletions cut 5 bases from V and 4 bases from J, with 9 bases between. The CDR3 loop spans 13 amino acids. Germline CDR1 reads KGHSH; CDR2 reads LQKENI. In nucleotides, the CDR3 is TGTGCCAGCTCAACGACAGGTTACAATGAGCAGTTCTTC. It encodes CASSTTGYNEQFF. Filled out from reference TRBV18 and TRBJ2-1, the complete variable domain reads NAGVMQNPRHLVRRRGQEARLRCSPMKGHSHVYWYRQLPEEGLKFMVYLQKENIIDESGMPKERFSAEFPKEGPSILRIQQVVRGDSAAYFCASSTTGYNEQFFGPGTRLTVL.

The DNA of the CDR3 is TGTGCCAGTAGTATTTCAGGGAGACTGTTTTTT. Amino acids: CASSISGRLFF. The chain couples TRBV19 to TRBJ1-4; D is possibly TRBD1 (5 bases). This CDR3 has 11 residues. The germline V gene encodes CDR1 LNHDA and CDR2 SQIVND (reference sequence). V gave up 3 bases and J gave up 13 bases, with 9 bases separating them.

This clone appeared a single time. V is TRBV4-1 and J is TRBJ1-2, with 11 nucleotides matching TRBD1. V lost 2 bases, J lost 0 bases, and 8 bases stayed unmatched. This CDR3 contains 18 residues. Germline CDR1 MGHRA, CDR2 YSYEKL. The CDR3 is CASSQIGQGAGPNYGYTF. CDR3 sequence (DNA): TGCGCCAGCAGCCAAATAGGACAGGGGGCCGGTCCTAACTATGGCTACACCTTC.

The chain combines TRBV5-4 with TRBJ2-1, with a weak D call TRBD2 (5 bases). V shed 4 bases and J shed 2 bases, with 13 bases lying between them. CDR1 is SGHNT and CDR2 is YYREEE in the germline V gene (reference sequence). The CDR3 extends over 15 amino acids. This CDR3 reads CASSPAGITYNEQFF. CDR3 sequence (DNA): TGTGCCAGCAGCCCCGCCGGGATAACCTACAATGAGCAGTTCTTC.

V gene TRBV11-2 combines with J gene TRBJ1-1, with a tentative D call TRBD1 (5 bases). Germline loops: CDR1 SGHAT, CDR2 FQNNGV. The CDR3 has 12 amino acids. Trimming pared 2 bases from V and 10 bases from J, leaving 11 bases between. DNA for the CDR3: TGTGCCAGCAGCTTATCGGTTACAGGAGCTTTCTTT. Translating gives CASSLSVTGAFF. The variable domain in full, with the rest retrieved from reference TRBV11-2 and TRBJ1-1, is EAGVAQSPRYKIIEKRQSVAFWCNPISGHATLYWYQQILGQGPKLLIQFQNNGVVDDSQLPKDRFSAERLKGVDSTLKIQPAKLEDSAVYLCASSLSVTGAFFGQGTRLTVV.

The V gene is TRBV7-9, the J gene TRBJ1-2; D ambiguous. The germline V gene encodes CDR1 SEHNR and CDR2 FQNEAQ (reference sequence). V was trimmed by 5 bases and J by 8 bases, leaving 15 bases between them. The CDR3 runs to 13 residues. The CDR3 DNA follows: TGTGCCAGCAGCCTTGTACGGGTTCAGGGCTACACCTTC. Residues: CASSLVRVQGYTF.

The DNA of the CDR3 is TGTGCCAGCCGGACAGACTTCTCAGGGACAGATACGCAGTATTTT. It translates to CASRTDFSGTDTQYF. The V call is TRBV6-5, the J call TRBJ2-3, with D possibly TRBD1 on 6 matching bases. CDR1 is MNHEY, CDR2 SVGAGI, per germline. The CDR3 length is 15 residues. V was cut by 8 bases and J by 3 bases, with 18 bases left in between.

The chain carries TRBV6-2 or TRBV6-3 and TRBJ1-1, with 10 bases matching TRBD1. The CDR3 runs 14 residues. J lost 4 bases, V lost 5 bases, and 4 bases had no gene match. CDR1 is MNHEY, CDR2 SVGEGT, per germline. CDR3 DNA: TGTGCCAGCAGTAAGGGACAGGGGTTCACTGAAGCTTTCTTT. Protein sequence: CASSKGQGFTEAFF.

This rearrangement joins TRBV6-5 to TRBJ1-1; perhaps TRBD1 as D (6 bases). CDR1 and CDR2 (germline): MNHEY, SVGAGI. V lost 2 bases to trimming and J lost 4 bases, with 8 bases between them. This CDR3 spans 13 amino acids. The CDR3, as DNA: TGTGCCAGCAGTTACGGGGGGGCCACTGAAGCTTTCTTT. This sequence encodes CASSYGGATEAFF.